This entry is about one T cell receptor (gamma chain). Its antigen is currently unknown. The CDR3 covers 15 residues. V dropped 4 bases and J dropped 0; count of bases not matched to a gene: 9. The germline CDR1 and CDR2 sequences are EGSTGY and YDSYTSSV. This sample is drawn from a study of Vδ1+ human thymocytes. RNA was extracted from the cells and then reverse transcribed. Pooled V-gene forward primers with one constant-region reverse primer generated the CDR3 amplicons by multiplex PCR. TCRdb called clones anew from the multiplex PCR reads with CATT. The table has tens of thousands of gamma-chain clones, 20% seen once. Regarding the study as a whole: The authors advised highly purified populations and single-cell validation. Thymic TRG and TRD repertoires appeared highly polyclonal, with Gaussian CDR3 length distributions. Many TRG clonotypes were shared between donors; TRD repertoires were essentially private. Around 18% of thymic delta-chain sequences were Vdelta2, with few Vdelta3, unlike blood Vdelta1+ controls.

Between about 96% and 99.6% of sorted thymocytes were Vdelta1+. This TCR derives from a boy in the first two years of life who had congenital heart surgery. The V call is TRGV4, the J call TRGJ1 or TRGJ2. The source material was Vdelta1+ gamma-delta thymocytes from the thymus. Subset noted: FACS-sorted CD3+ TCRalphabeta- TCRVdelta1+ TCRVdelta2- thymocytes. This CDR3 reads CATWDLPSNYYKKLF. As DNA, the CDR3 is TGTGCCACCTGGGACCTACCTTCGAATTATTATAAGAAACTCTTT.